A selection of T cell receptor beta chains follows, all from one sample in a study of early T cells in non-severe SARS-CoV-2 infection. One entry per CDR3 protein results from TCRdb running MiXCR on the 5' RACE reads. The data show 70,000 or so distinct CDR3 sequences, around 10% seen once. This specimen was whole blood, taken at baseline. The source is an adult who was a healthcare worker with PCR-confirmed SARS-CoV-2 infection or an uninfected control (not recorded which). CDR3s include the opening cysteine and the closing phenylalanine or tryptophan. The D gene is left open where the match is weak. Only some rows state a clone size, as once, few, many or a class for expanded clones.

>TRBD2|TRBV6-1|TRBJ2-5|.
TGTGCCAGCAATCTAGCGGGGGGGCCCTGGGAGACCCAGTACTTC
CASNLAGGPWETQYF
>.|TRBV3-1|TRBJ2-3|few
TGTGCCAGCAGCCTTAGGTTCCCAGCAGATACGCAGTATTTT
CASSLRFPADTQYF
>.|TRBV12-3/TRBV12-4|TRBJ2-1|.
TGTGCCAGCAGTTTAGCTCCTGGGACCTCCTACAATGAGCAGTTCTTC
CASSLAPGTSYNEQFF
>.|TRBV2|TRBJ2-1|many
TGTGCCAGCACCCGGGGAGAGTCCTACAATGAGCAGTTCTTC
CASTRGESYNEQFF
>.|TRBV18|TRBJ2-3|many
TGTGCCAGCTCCCTGGCGGGGACAGATACGCAGTATTTT
CASSLAGTDTQYF
>TRBD1|TRBV7-6|TRBJ2-2|few
TGTGCCAGCAGCTCCAGGACAGGGGGTACCGGGGAGCTGTTTTTT
CASSSRTGGTGELFF
>TRBD1|TRBV12-3/TRBV12-4|TRBJ2-5|few
TGTGCCAGCAGCCACAGGGGAGTAGAGACCCAGTACTTC
CASSHRGVETQYF
>TRBD1|TRBV5-4|TRBJ2-7|many
TGTGCCAGCAGCTCCCTGGCCGGGACAGGTCCGTCCGACGAGACTTACGAGCAGTACTTC
CASSSLAGTGPSDETYEQYF
>.|TRBV11-2|TRBJ2-2|many
TGTGCCAGCAGCCACGACCTTTCCGGGGAGCTGTTTTTT
CASSHDLSGELFF
>TRBD2|TRBV2|TRBJ2-1|few
TGTGCCAGCAGTGCAGCGGGGGGCGAGAACAATGAGCAGTTCTTC
CASSAAGGENNEQFF
>.|TRBV19|TRBJ2-3|.
TGTGCCAGTAGTATTAGAACGGGGGACACAGATACGCAGTATTTT
CASSIRTGDTDTQYF